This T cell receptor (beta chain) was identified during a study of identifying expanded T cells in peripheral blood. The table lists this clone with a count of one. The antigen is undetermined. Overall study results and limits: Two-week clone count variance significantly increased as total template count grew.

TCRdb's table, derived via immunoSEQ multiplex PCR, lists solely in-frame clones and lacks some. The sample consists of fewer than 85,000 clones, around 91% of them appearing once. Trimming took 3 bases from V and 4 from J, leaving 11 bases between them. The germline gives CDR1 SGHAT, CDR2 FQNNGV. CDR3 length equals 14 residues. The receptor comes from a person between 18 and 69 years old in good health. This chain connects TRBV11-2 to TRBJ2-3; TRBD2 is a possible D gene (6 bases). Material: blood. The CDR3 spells CASSFLTSADTQYF. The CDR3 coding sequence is TGTGCCAGCAGCTTCCTGACTAGTGCAGATACGCAGTATTTT.